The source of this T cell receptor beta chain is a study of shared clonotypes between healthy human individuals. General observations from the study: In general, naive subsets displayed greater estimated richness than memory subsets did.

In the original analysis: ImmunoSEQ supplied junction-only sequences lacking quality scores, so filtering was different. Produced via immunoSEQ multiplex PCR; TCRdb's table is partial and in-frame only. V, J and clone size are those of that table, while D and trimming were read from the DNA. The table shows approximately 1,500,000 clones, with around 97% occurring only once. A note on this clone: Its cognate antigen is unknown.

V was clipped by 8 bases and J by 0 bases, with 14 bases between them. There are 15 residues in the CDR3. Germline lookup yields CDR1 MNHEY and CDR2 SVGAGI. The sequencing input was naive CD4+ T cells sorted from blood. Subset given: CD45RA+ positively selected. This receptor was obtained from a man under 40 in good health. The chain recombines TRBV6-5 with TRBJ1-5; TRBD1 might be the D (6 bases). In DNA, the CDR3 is TGTGCCAGCCGCATTGGGGGCAGTAGCAATCAGCCCCAGCATTTT. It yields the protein CASRIGGSSNQPQHF.